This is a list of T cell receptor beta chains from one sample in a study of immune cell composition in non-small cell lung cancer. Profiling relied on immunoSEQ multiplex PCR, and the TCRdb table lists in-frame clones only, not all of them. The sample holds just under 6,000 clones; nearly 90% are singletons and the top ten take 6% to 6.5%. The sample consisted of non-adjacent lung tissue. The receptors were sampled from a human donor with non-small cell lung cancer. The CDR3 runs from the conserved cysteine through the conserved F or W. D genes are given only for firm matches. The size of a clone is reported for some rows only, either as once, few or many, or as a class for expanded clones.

CDR3 protein: CAWEGQGYEQYF
CDR3 DNA: TGTGCCTGGGAAGGACAGGGGTACGAGCAGTACTTC
D gene: TRBD1
J gene: TRBJ2-7
V gene: TRBV30
clone size: NA

CDR3 protein: CASSAWRVTGNTGELFF
CDR3 DNA: TGTGCCAGCAGTGCCTGGAGGGTTACGGGGAACACCGGGGAGCTGTTTTTT
D gene: NA
J gene: TRBJ2-2
V gene: TRBV2
clone size: NA

CDR3 protein: CASSTGTTARDEQFF
CDR3 DNA: TGTGCCAGCAGCACAGGGACCACGGCTCGGGATGAGCAGTTCTTC
D gene: NA
J gene: TRBJ2-1
V gene: TRBV7-3
clone size: NA

CDR3 protein: CASTEPGQRSREQYF
CDR3 DNA: TGTGCCAGCACCGAACCGGGACAGAGGTCTCGCGAGCAGTACTTC
D gene: TRBD1
J gene: TRBJ2-7
V gene: TRBV6-5
clone size: NA

CDR3 protein: CASSWGIYTEAFF
CDR3 DNA: TGTGCCAGCAGTTGGGGCATCTACACTGAAGCTTTCTTT
D gene: NA
J gene: TRBJ1-1
V gene: TRBV27
clone size: NA

CDR3 protein: CAISEQSYTEAFF
CDR3 DNA: TGTGCCATCAGTGAACAGAGCTACACTGAAGCTTTCTTT
D gene: NA
J gene: TRBJ1-1
V gene: TRBV10-3
clone size: NA

CDR3 protein: CAWSVVGNTIYF
CDR3 DNA: TGTGCCTGGAGTGTCGTCGGAAACACCATATATTTT
D gene: NA
J gene: TRBJ1-3
V gene: TRBV30
clone size: NA

CDR3 protein: CASSLGPTGGVFF
CDR3 DNA: TGCGCCAGCAGCTTGGGGCCGACAGGGGGAGTGTTCTTC
D gene: TRBD1
J gene: TRBJ2-1
V gene: TRBV5-1
clone size: NA

CDR3 protein: CASSLASGTDTQYF
CDR3 DNA: TGTGCCAGCAGCTTGGCAAGCGGCACAGATACGCAGTATTTT
D gene: NA
J gene: TRBJ2-3
V gene: TRBV7-9
clone size: NA

CDR3 protein: CASKRGVGTEAFF
CDR3 DNA: TGTGCCAGTAAACGGGGAGTCGGCACTGAAGCTTTCTTT
D gene: NA
J gene: TRBJ1-1
V gene: TRBV6-5
clone size: NA

CDR3 protein: CASTPRGVGKNIQYF
CDR3 DNA: TGTGCCAGCACCCCCAGGGGGGTGGGCAAAAACATTCAGTACTTC
D gene: NA
J gene: TRBJ2-4
V gene: TRBV2
clone size: NA

CDR3 protein: CASSARAAGPGEQYF
CDR3 DNA: TGTGCCAGCAGTGCCCGGGCGGCGGGGCCGGGGGAGCAGTACTTC
D gene: NA
J gene: TRBJ2-7
V gene: TRBV6-1
clone size: NA

CDR3 protein: CASKESGQIPYEQYF
CDR3 DNA: TGTGCCAGCAAAGAGTCGGGACAGATCCCCTACGAGCAGTACTTC
D gene: TRBD1
J gene: TRBJ2-7
V gene: TRBV6-6
clone size: NA

CDR3 protein: CASSKHGTAKNTEAFF
CDR3 DNA: TGCGCCAGCAGCAAACACGGGACAGCTAAAAACACTGAAGCTTTCTTT
D gene: TRBD1
J gene: TRBJ1-1
V gene: TRBV5-1
clone size: NA

CDR3 protein: CASSLAWGRKYF
CDR3 DNA: TGTGCCAGCAGCTTAGCGTGGGGGCGCAAGTATTTT
D gene: NA
J gene: TRBJ1-3
V gene: TRBV7-9
clone size: NA

CDR3 protein: CASSLAGGHYGYTF
CDR3 DNA: TGTGCCAGCAGCTTGGCTGGGGGCCACTATGGCTACACCTTC
D gene: NA
J gene: TRBJ1-2
V gene: TRBV5-5
clone size: NA

CDR3 protein: CASSQGGGGGYTF
CDR3 DNA: TGCGCCAGCAGCCAAGGGGGAGGGGGTGGCTACACCTTC
D gene: NA
J gene: TRBJ1-2
V gene: TRBV4-3
clone size: NA

CDR3 protein: CASSPGDLGYEQYF
CDR3 DNA: TGCGCCAGCAGCCCTGGGGACTTAGGGTACGAGCAGTACTTC
D gene: NA
J gene: TRBJ2-7
V gene: TRBV4-1
clone size: once

CDR3 protein: CASSPSFYEQYF
CDR3 DNA: TGTGCCAGCAGCCCTTCTTTCTACGAGCAGTACTTC
D gene: NA
J gene: TRBJ2-7
V gene: TRBV6-5
clone size: NA

CDR3 protein: CASSSRTGVGLAGVKETQYF
CDR3 DNA: TGTGCCAGCAGTTCCCGGACAGGCGTTGGACTAGCGGGAGTAAAAGAGACCCAGTACTTC
D gene: TRBD2
J gene: TRBJ2-5
V gene: TRBV28
clone size: NA